The 31 T cell receptor beta chains reported below all come from one sample, sequenced in a study of Graves' ophthalmopathy and Graves' hyperthyroidism. The TCR beta CDR3 regions underwent amplification from RNA transcripts. In the first round, RT-PCR was carried out with HTBI primers, and a multiplex PCR formed the second round. TCRdb reprocessed the multiplex PCR reads via MiXCR and lists one record per CDR3 protein. The table shows about 500,000 distinct CDR3 sequences, with over 13% occurring only once. The material sequenced was blood. The receptors come from a young woman with Graves' ophthalmopathy.

Ten or more counts support this clonotype. The chain uses TRBV30 and TRBJ1-6; 10 bases line up with TRBD1. The V gene's germline CDR1 is GTSNPN and CDR2 SVGIG (reference sequence). CDR3 length: 12 residues. With V trimmed by 5 bases and J by 8 bases, 0 bases remained unmatched. The CDR3 spells CAWGQGDSPLHF. CDR3 nucleotides: TGTGCCTGGGGACAGGGGGATTCACCCCTCCACTTT. Using reference TRBV30 and TRBJ1-6 for the parts outside the CDR3, the full variable domain is SQTIHQWPATLVQPVGSPLSLECTVEGTSNPNLYWYRQAAGRGLQLLFYSVGIGQISSEVPQNLSASRPQDRQFILSSKKLLLSDSGFYLCAWGQGDSPLHFGNGTRLTVT.

At least ten counts were recorded for this clonotype. The rearrangement links TRBV7-8 to TRBJ2-7; possible D gene TRBD2, 5 bases. The CDR3 runs to 16 residues. Trimming removed 0 bases at V and 1 base at J, with 13 bases between. Per germline, CDR1 SGHVS and CDR2 FQNEAQ. The CDR3 region has the DNA TGTGCCAGCAGCTTAGCGATGCGGGCCCGATCCTACGAGCAGTACTTC. Translated, it gives CASSLAMRARSYEQYF. Using reference TRBV7-8 and TRBJ2-7 for the parts outside the CDR3, the full variable domain is GAGVSQSPRYKVAKRGQDVALRCDPISGHVSLFWYQQALGQGPEFLTYFQNEAQLDKSGLPSDRFFAERPEGSVSTLKIQRTQQEDSAVYLCASSLAMRARSYEQYFGPGTRLTVT.

In this sample, this clonotype turned up many times. This rearrangement joins TRBV20-1 to TRBJ2-7, with TRBD2 as a possible D gene (6 bases). Trimming took off 4 bases at V and 1 base at J, with 14 bases between the two ends. Germline CDR1 and CDR2: DFQATT and SNEGSKA (reference sequence). This CDR3 has 14 amino acids. The CDR3 sequence is CSANTVAESYEQYF. CDR3 bases: TGCAGTGCTAATACGGTAGCGGAGTCCTACGAGCAGTACTTC.

This clonotype appeared many times. The chain is built from TRBV6-1 and TRBJ2-7; D gene uncertain. There are 13 residues in the CDR3. V dropped 7 bases and J dropped 0 bases, with 10 bases sitting between them. The germline gives CDR1 MNHNS, CDR2 SASEGT. CDR3 amino acids: CASTVHSSYEQYF. CDR3 in DNA: TGTGCCAGCACCGTACATAGCTCCTACGAGCAGTACTTC.

V usage is TRBV25-1 and J usage is TRBJ2-5, with 11 bases lining up with TRBD2. V was pared by 2 bases and J by 1 base, with 6 bases of the junction left unmatched. The CDR3 is 17 residues long. Per germline, CDR1 MGHDK and CDR2 SYGVNS. The CDR3 spells CASSENTGTSGQETQYF. Here the CDR3 DNA reads TGTGCCAGCAGTGAAAATACCGGGACTAGCGGCCAAGAGACCCAGTACTTC.

This clonotype has a count of ten or more. V is TRBV9 and J is TRBJ2-5; tentative D call: TRBD1 (6 bases). Germline CDR1 and CDR2: SGDLS and YYNGEE. Trimming took 4 bases from V and 5 from J, leaving 12 bases between them. The CDR3 sequence is 13 residues long. CDR3 sequence (DNA): TGTGCCAGCAGCCTAGGGACACTGGAGACCCAGTACTTC. It specifies CASSLGTLETQYF.

This clonotype appeared a few times. The chain uses TRBV6-2 or TRBV6-3 and TRBJ2-3; 8 bases fit TRBD2. Germline V gene lookup returns CDR1 MNHEY and CDR2 SVGEGT. The CDR3 contains 15 residues. V lost 7 bases to trimming and J lost 0 bases; unmatched junction nucleotides: 6. CDR3 amino acids: CASNAASGSTDTQYF. In nucleotides, the CDR3 is TGTGCCAGCAATGCTGCTAGCGGGAGCACAGATACGCAGTATTTT.

This clonotype was recorded at least ten times. The rearrangement links TRBV28 to TRBJ1-5; D unresolved. CDR3 length: 15 amino acids. Germline V gene sequence: CDR1 MDHEN, CDR2 SYDVKM. The germline V and J ends were trimmed by 3 bases and 5 bases, with 14 bases remaining between them. Here the CDR3 reads CASSFRSRPDQPQHF. In nucleotides, the CDR3 is TGTGCCAGCAGTTTCCGGTCACGTCCGGATCAGCCCCAGCATTTT.

In its sample, this clonotype was seen a few times. This chain links TRBV9 with TRBJ2-5; TRBD1 or TRBD2 may be the D gene (6 bases each). Germline lookup yields CDR1 SGDLS and CDR2 YYNGEE. The V gene lost 0 bases and the J gene lost 3 bases, with 15 bases spanning the gap. There are 16 residues in the CDR3. The CDR3 is CASSVGSGGHEETQYF. The DNA for the CDR3 is TGTGCCAGCAGCGTAGGATCCGGGGGCCACGAAGAGACCCAGTACTTC.

This clonotype has at least ten counts. The chain combines TRBV6-1 with TRBJ2-5; possibly TRBD1 for D (6 bases). With 6 bases removed from V and 7 bases from J, the gap between germline ends came to 18 bases. The length of the CDR3 is 14 residues. Germline assignment: CDR1 MNHNS and CDR2 SASEGT. The CDR3 sequence: CASSSTGTGLTQYF. The CDR3 DNA is TGTGCCAGCAGCTCCACAGGGACGGGGCTGACCCAGTACTTC.

This clonotype was seen more than once but under ten times. The gene calls are TRBV5-1 and TRBJ1-1; D not certain. Per germline, CDR1 SGHRS and CDR2 YFSETQ. Trimming pared 0 bases from V and 2 bases from J, leaving 8 bases between. CDR3 length: 14 amino acids. The CDR3 DNA follows: TGCGCCAGCAGCTTGGCCAGAACCAACACTGAAGCTTTCTTT. Its translation: CASSLARTNTEAFF. The entire variable domain, with the rest obtained from reference TRBV5-1 and TRBJ1-1, is as follows: KAGVTQTPRYLIKTRGQQVTLSCSPISGHRSVSWYQQTPGQGLQFLFEYFSETQRNKGNFPGRFSGRQFSNSRSEMNVSTLELGDSALYLCASSLARTNTEAFFGQGTRLTVV.

This clonotype has ten or more counts. The chain couples TRBV15 to TRBJ1-1, with D uncertain. The CDR3 contains 14 residues. Looked up from germline, CDR1 is LNHNV and CDR2 is YYDKDF (reference sequence). Trimming took off 3 bases at V and 4 bases at J, with 12 bases between the two ends. The CDR3 spells CATSSRLGFTEAFF. CDR3 nucleotides: TGTGCCACCAGCAGCAGATTGGGGTTCACTGAAGCTTTCTTT.

This clonotype was detected ten times or more. J is TRBJ1-5 and V is TRBV20-1; D is undetermined. V shed 0 bases and J shed 0 bases, with 9 bases lying between them. This CDR3 spans 15 amino acids. Germline loops: CDR1 DFQATT, CDR2 SNEGSKA (reference sequence). The CDR3 loop is CSARDRGYSNQPQHF. The CDR3 DNA sequence: TGCAGTGCTAGAGATCGGGGATATAGCAATCAGCCCCAGCATTTT.

The rearrangement links TRBV20-1 to TRBJ1-5; 7 bases are shared with TRBD1. The V segment lost 4 bases and the J segment 5 bases; nucleotides outside the gene matches: 8. CDR3 length: 14 residues. Germline CDR1 and CDR2: DFQATT and SNEGSKA (reference sequence). The CDR3 coding sequence is TGCAGTGCTACCCCGGGGACAGACTATCAGCCCCAGCATTTT. The encoded protein is CSATPGTDYQPQHF.

In this sample, this clonotype turned up many times. This chain connects TRBV29-1 to TRBJ2-5; D not certain. Germline CDR1 is SQVTM and CDR2 is ANQGSEA. The CDR3 consists of 16 residues. Deletions cut 0 bases from V and 5 bases from J, with 19 bases between. The CDR3 loop reads CSVEDLSSQVVETQYF. CDR3 coding DNA: TGCAGCGTTGAAGATTTATCTTCGCAGGTGGTGGAGACCCAGTACTTC.

This clonotype was detected many times. The chain employs TRBV30 and TRBJ2-5, with 11 bases that match TRBD2. Trimming removed 2 bases from V and 4 bases from J; junction bases left unmatched: 15. This CDR3 contains 18 residues. Looked up from germline, CDR1 is GTSNPN and CDR2 is SVGIG (reference sequence). CDR3 sequence (DNA): TGTGCCTGGAGTCCACGCTCTGGGACTAGCGGCTATGGAGAGACCCAGTACTTC. This encodes CAWSPRSGTSGYGETQYF.

This clonotype turned up a few times. V is TRBV14 and J is TRBJ2-7; tentatively, D is TRBD2 (6 bases). Deletions cut 2 bases from V and 0 bases from J, with 11 bases between. The length of the CDR3 is 15 residues. CDR1 is SGHDN and CDR2 is FVKESK in the germline V gene. Here the CDR3 DNA reads TGTGCCAGCAGCCAATGGCGGGGTAGCTCCTACGAGCAGTACTTC. This gives the protein CASSQWRGSSYEQYF.

This clonotype was detected ten times or more. The chain links TRBV6-2 or TRBV6-3 to TRBJ2-5; maybe TRBD1 (6 bases). Germline values: CDR1 MNHEY, CDR2 SVGEGT. The CDR3 totals 20 residues. Deletions cut 3 bases from V and 4 bases from J, with 30 bases between. CDR3 coding DNA: TGTGCCAGCAGTTATGCAAGACACAGAGCGACGGACAGAAAGGGAGAGACCCAGTACTTC. Protein: CASSYARHRATDRKGETQYF.

This clonotype appeared many times. The chain is built from TRBV7-8 and TRBJ2-7, with TRBD1 matching over 7 bases. V shed 5 bases and J 3 bases; nucleotides not matched to a gene: 4. This CDR3 has 13 residues. CDR1 SGHVS and CDR2 FQNEAQ come from the germline V gene. CDR3 nucleotide sequence: TGTGCCAGCAGCAAGGGACAGAACTACGAGCAGTACTTC. The encoded protein is CASSKGQNYEQYF.

About this clonotype: Since a much larger clone is just one base distant, this may be a read error. This chain joins TRBV9 and TRBJ2-3; D might be TRBD1 or TRBD2, each matching 5 bases. Per germline, CDR1 SGDLS and CDR2 YYNGEE. With 0 bases removed from V and 7 bases from J, the gap between germline ends came to 9 bases. CDR3 length: 13 residues. Here the CDR3 reads CASSVVEGYTQYF. In DNA form, the CDR3 reads TGTGCCAGCAGCGTAGTAGAGGGGTATACGCAGTATTTT.

This chain joins TRBV3-1 and TRBJ1-2; tentatively, D is TRBD1 (5 bases). Germline lookup yields CDR1 LGHDT and CDR2 YNNKEL (reference sequence). V lost 1 base, J lost 5 bases, and 11 bases lay in between. This CDR3 region has 14 residues. As DNA, the CDR3 is TGTGCCAGCAGCCAAGGGGACGGGATTTATGGCTACACCTTC. Encoded protein: CASSQGDGIYGYTF.

This clonotype was observed at least ten times. CDR3 DNA: TGTGCCACCCGTATGACAGGAAGCACTGAAGCTTTCTTT. The encoded protein is CATRMTGSTEAFF. The V and J genes are TRBV24-1 and TRBJ1-1, with D tentatively TRBD1 (6 bases). The germline V and J ends were trimmed by 9 bases and 4 bases, with 14 bases remaining between them. The CDR3 spans 13 residues. Germline CDR1 and CDR2: KGHDR and SFDVKD.

This clonotype came up many times. This chain uses TRBV11-1 with TRBJ2-7; either TRBD1 or TRBD2 may fit D (5 bases each). Germline-derived CDR1 and CDR2 are SGHAT and FQDESV (reference sequence). Trimming took 2 bases from V and 5 from J, leaving 19 bases between them. The CDR3 is 16 amino acids. The CDR3 sequence is CASSLYGTGHENEQYF. The CDR3 bases are TGTGCCAGCAGCTTATACGGGACCGGCCACGAGAACGAGCAGTACTTC.

The sample holds many counts of this clonotype. The chain joins TRBV6-1 to TRBJ1-6; TRBD1 matches 9 bases. V dropped 3 bases and J dropped 4; count of bases not matched to a gene: 1. Germline V gene lookup returns CDR1 MNHNS and CDR2 SASEGT. The CDR3 is 15 residues long. The CDR3 protein is CASSDGTGYNSPLHF. The DNA of the CDR3 is TGTGCCAGCAGTGATGGGACAGGGTATAATTCACCCCTCCACTTT.

This clonotype was observed once. The chain combines TRBV19 with TRBJ2-7; D may correspond to TRBD1 or TRBD2 (5 bases each). The CDR3 covers 13 residues. Germline V gene sequence: CDR1 LNHDA, CDR2 SQIVND (reference sequence). V shed 7 bases and J shed 3 bases, with 13 bases lying between them. The CDR3 here is CASNDGTYYEQYF. For the CDR3, the DNA is TGTGCCAGTAACGATGGGACCTACTACGAGCAGTACTTC.

In this sample, this clonotype turned up many times. The genes are TRBV27 and TRBJ1-1; possibly TRBD1 for D (6 bases). CDR3 length equals 14 residues. In germline, CDR1 is MNHEY, CDR2 SMNVEV (reference sequence). Deletions cut 6 bases from V and 3 bases from J, with 14 bases between. This CDR3 reads CASRKRDIDTEAFF. The CDR3, as DNA: TGTGCCAGCAGGAAGAGGGACATTGACACTGAAGCTTTCTTT.

The chain links TRBV18 to TRBJ2-7; D remains ambiguous. This CDR3 has 12 amino acids. V was cut by 3 bases and J by 6 bases, with 9 bases left in between. Germline CDR1 KGHSH, CDR2 LQKENI. The CDR3 loop reads CASSPSRGEQYF. Here the CDR3 DNA reads TGTGCCAGCTCACCGTCCCGCGGCGAGCAGTACTTC. Together with reference TRBV18 and TRBJ2-7, the CDR3 gives the full variable domain: NAGVMQNPRHLVRRRGQEARLRCSPMKGHSHVYWYRQLPEEGLKFMVYLQKENIIDESGMPKERFSAEFPKEGPSILRIQQVVRGDSAAYFCASSPSRGEQYFGPGTRLTVT.

In this sample, this clonotype turned up many times. The chain links TRBV29-1 to TRBJ1-1; tentatively, D is TRBD1 (5 bases). Deletions cut 6 bases from V and 1 base from J, with 9 bases between. The CDR3 is 12 amino acids. Germline CDR1 is SQVTM and CDR2 is ANQGSEA. CDR3 in DNA: TGCAGCGTCCAAGGACAGAACACTGAAGCTTTCTTT. Encoded protein: CSVQGQNTEAFF.

This clonotype has a handful of counts. V is TRBV3-1 and J is TRBJ1-2, with 9 bases fitting TRBD1. The CDR3 has 13 residues. The V and J ends lost 4 bases and 8 bases, in that order; junction bases with no gene match: 5. CDR1 and CDR2 from the germline V gene are LGHDT and YNNKEL (reference sequence). The CDR3, as DNA: TGTGCCAGCAGCCCGATGACAGGGGGAGGCTACACCTTC. Protein: CASSPMTGGGYTF.

Many counts were recorded for this clonotype. The gene calls are TRBV20-1 and TRBJ1-1; no clear D. Germline V gene data show CDR1 as DFQATT and CDR2 as SNEGSKA (reference sequence). V was cut by 3 bases and J by 0 bases, with 8 bases left in between. The CDR3 is made up of 13 amino acids. The DNA of the CDR3 is TGCAGTGCTAGTCCGGGCTTGAACACTGAAGCTTTCTTT. Translating gives CSASPGLNTEAFF.

The V call is TRBV11-2, the J call TRBJ1-1; D call uncertain. The V and J ends lost 11 bases and 1 base respectively, with 17 bases between them. The CDR3 spans 14 residues. In germline, CDR1 is SGHAT, CDR2 FQNNGV. This chain's CDR3 is CAWSRRVTNTEAFF. The CDR3 nucleotides read TGTGCCTGGAGCAGACGGGTTACGAACACTGAAGCTTTCTTT.